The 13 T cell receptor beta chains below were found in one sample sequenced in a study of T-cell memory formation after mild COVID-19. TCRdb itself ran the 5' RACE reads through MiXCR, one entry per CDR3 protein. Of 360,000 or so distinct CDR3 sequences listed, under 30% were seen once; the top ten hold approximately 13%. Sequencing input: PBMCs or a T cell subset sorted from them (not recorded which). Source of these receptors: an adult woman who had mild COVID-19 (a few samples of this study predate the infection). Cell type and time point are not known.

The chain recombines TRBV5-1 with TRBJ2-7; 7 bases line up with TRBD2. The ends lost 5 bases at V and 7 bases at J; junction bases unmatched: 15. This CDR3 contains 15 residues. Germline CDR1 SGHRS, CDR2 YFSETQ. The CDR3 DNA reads TGCGCCAGCAGATCTGAGGGACTACCCTCGGGGGAGCAGTACTTC. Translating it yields CASRSEGLPSGEQYF. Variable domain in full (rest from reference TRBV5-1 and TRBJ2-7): KAGVTQTPRYLIKTRGQQVTLSCSPISGHRSVSWYQQTPGQGLQFLFEYFSETQRNKGNFPGRFSGRQFSNSRSEMNVSTLELGDSALYLCASRSEGLPSGEQYFGPGTRLTVT.

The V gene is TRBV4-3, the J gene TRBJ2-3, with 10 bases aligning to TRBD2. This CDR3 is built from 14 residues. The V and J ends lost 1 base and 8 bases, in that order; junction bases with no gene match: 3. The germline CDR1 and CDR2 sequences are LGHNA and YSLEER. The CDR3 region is CASSQGLAGATQYF. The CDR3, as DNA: TGCGCCAGCAGCCAAGGGCTAGCGGGAGCTACGCAGTATTTT.

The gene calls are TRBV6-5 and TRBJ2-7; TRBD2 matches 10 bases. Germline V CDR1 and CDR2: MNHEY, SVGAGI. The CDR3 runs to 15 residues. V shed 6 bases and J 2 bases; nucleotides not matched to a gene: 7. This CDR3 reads CASRHSGGKPYEQYF. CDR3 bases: TGTGCCAGCAGACATAGCGGGGGGAAACCCTACGAGCAGTACTTC.

CDR3 loop: CASKVDRTNTGELFF. The DNA of the CDR3 is TGTGCCAGCAAGGTGGACCGAACGAACACCGGGGAGCTGTTTTTT. This sequence joins TRBV2 and TRBJ2-2; D not resolved. The germline gives CDR1 SNHLY, CDR2 FYNNEI. The CDR3 contains 15 residues. V shed 7 bases and J shed 0 bases, with 12 bases lying between them. Together with reference TRBV2 and TRBJ2-2, the CDR3 gives the full variable domain: EPEVTQTPSHQVTQMGQEVILRCVPISNHLYFYWYRQILGQKVEFLVSFYNNEISEKSEIFDDQFSVERPDGSNFTLKIRSTKLEDSAMYFCASKVDRTNTGELFFGEGSRLTVL.

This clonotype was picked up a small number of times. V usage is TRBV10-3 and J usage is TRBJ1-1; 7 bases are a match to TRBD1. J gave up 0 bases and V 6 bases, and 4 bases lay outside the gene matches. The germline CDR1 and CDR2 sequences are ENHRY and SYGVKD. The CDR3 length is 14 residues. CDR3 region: CAISLTGMNTEAFF. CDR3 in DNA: TGTGCCATCAGCCTGACAGGGATGAACACTGAAGCTTTCTTT.

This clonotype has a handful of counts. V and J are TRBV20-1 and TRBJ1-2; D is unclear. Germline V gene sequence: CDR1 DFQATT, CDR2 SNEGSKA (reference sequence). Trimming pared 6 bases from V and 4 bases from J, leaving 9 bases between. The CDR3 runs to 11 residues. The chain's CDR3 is CSARTIYGYTF. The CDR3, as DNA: TGCAGTGCAAGGACGATCTATGGCTACACCTTC.

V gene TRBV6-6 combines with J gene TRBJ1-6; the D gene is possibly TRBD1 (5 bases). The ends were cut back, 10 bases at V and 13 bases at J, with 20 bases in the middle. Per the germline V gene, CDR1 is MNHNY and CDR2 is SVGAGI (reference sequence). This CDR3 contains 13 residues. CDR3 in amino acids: CATKQVRLDPLHF. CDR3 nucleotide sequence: TGTGCCACCAAACAGGTCCGACTTGATCCCCTCCACTTT.

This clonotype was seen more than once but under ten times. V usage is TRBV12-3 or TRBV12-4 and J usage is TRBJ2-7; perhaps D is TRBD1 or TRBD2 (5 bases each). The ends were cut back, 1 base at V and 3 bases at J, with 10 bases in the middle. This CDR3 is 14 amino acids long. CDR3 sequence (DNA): TGTGCCAGCAGTTTAGTAGGGACCAACTACGAGCAGTACTTC. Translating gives CASSLVGTNYEQYF.

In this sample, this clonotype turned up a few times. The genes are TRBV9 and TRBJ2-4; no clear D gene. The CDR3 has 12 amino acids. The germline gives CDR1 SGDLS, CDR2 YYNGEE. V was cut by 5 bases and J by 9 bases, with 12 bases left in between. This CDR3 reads CASSRTSSIQYF. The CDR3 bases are TGTGCCAGCAGTCGGACGTCGAGCATTCAGTACTTC.

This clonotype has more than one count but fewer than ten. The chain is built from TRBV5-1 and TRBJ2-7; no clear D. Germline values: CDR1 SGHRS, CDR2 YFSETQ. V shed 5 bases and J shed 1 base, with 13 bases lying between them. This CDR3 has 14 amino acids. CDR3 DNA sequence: TGCGCCAGCAGACCCATGCGAGAGTCCTACGAGCAGTACTTC. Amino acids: CASRPMRESYEQYF.

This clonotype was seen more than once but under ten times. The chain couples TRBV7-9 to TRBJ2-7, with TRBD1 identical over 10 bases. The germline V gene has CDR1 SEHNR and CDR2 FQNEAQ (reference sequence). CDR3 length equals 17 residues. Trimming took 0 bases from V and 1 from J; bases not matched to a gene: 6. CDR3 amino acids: CASSLAPGQGRSYEQYF. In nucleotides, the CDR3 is TGTGCCAGCAGCTTAGCACCGGGACAGGGGCGATCCTACGAGCAGTACTTC.

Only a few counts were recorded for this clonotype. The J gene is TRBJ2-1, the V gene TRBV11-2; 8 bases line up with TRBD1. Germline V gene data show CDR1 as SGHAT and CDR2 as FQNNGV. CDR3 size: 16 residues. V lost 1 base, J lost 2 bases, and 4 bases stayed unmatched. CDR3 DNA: TGTGCCAGCAGCTTAGCTGGACAGGGAACCTACAATGAGCAGTTCTTC. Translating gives CASSLAGQGTYNEQFF.

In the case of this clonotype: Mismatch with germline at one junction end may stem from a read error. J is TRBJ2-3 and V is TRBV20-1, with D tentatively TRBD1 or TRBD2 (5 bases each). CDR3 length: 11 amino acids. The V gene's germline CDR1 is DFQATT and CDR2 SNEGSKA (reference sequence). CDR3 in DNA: TGCAGTGCTAGTTACGGCCGGGGCCTGGATTTT. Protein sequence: CSASYGRGLDF.